This T cell receptor (beta chain) was sequenced in a study of shared clonotypes between healthy human individuals. For each subset, genomic DNA was distributed in equal portions over several immunoSEQ plates. As processed by the authors: ImmunoSEQ yielded junction-only sequences lacking quality scores, so filtering differed. Assay used: immunoSEQ multiplex PCR; TCRdb lists only in-frame clones, some missing. V and J calls plus clone size are reproduced from that table; the DNA served to infer D and trimming. The table lists 550,000 to 850,000 clones, about two thirds of them singletons. The germline CDR1 and CDR2 sequences are SGHAT and FQNNGV. The trim removed 5 bases at V and 8 bases at J, leaving 10 bases unmatched. CDR3 length equals 15 residues.

Sequencing was done on a sample of memory CD4+ T cells sorted from blood. As to subset: CD45RA-negative fraction. The clonotype was recovered from a woman in her thirties in good health. This chain joins TRBV11-2 and TRBJ2-1, with 9 bases matching TRBD2. CDR3 region: CASSPQLVAGDEQFF. The CDR3 nucleotides are TGTGCCAGCAGCCCCCAGTTGGTAGCGGGAGATGAGCAGTTCTTC.